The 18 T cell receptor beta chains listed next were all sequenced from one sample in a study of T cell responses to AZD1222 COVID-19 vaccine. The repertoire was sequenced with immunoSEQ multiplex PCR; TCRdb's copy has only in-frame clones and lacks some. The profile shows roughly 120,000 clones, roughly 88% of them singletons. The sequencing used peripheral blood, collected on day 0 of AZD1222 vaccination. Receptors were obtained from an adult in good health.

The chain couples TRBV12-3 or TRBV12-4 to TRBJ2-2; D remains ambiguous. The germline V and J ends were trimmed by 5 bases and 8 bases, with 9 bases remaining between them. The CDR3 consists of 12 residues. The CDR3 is CASSADSGELFF. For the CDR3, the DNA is TGTGCCAGCAGTGCAGACTCGGGGGAGCTGTTTTTT.

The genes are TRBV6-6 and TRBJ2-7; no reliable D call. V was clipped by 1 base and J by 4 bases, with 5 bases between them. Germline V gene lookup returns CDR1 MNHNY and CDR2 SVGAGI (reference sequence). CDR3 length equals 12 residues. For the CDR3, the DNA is TGTGCCAGCAGTTACTTGTTATACGAGCAGTACTTC. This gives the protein CASSYLLYEQYF.

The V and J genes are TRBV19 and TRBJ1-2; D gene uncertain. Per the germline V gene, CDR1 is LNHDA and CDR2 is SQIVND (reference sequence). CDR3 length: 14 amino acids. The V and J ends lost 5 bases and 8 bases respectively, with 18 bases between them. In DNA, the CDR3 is TGTGCCAGTAGTTTGCGTACGGGTGCTGACGGCTACACCTTC. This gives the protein CASSLRTGADGYTF.

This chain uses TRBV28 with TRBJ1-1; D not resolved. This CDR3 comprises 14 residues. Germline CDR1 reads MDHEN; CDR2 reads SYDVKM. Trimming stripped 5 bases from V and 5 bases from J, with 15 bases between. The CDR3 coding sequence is TGTGCCAGCAGTCCTCGACGTCCGGGGACTGAAGCTTTCTTT. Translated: CASSPRRPGTEAFF.

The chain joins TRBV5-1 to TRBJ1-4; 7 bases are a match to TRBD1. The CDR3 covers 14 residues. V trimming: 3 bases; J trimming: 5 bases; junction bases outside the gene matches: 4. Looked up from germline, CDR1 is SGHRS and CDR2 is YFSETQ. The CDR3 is CASSSQGGNEKLFF. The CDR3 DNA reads TGCGCCAGCAGCTCTCAGGGGGGGAATGAAAAACTGTTTTTT.

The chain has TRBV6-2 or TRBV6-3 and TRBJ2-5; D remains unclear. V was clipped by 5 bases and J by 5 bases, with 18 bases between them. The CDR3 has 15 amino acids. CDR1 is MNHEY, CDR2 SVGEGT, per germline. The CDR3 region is CASSPRGEPKETQYF. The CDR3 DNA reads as TGTGCCAGCAGTCCCCGAGGAGAGCCAAAGGAGACCCAGTACTTC.

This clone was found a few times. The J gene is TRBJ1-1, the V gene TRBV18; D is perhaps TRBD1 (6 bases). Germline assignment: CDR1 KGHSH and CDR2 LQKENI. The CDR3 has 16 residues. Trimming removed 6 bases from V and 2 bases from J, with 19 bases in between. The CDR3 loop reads CASSPRTVRSNTEAFF. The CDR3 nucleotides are TGTGCCAGCTCGCCGAGGACAGTAAGGTCTAACACTGAAGCTTTCTTT.

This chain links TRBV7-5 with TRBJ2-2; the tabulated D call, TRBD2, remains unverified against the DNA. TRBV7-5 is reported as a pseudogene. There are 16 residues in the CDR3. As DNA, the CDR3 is TGTGCCAGAAGCTTAGCGAAGAGCGAGAACACCGGGGAGCTGTTTTTT. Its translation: CARSLAKSENTGELFF.

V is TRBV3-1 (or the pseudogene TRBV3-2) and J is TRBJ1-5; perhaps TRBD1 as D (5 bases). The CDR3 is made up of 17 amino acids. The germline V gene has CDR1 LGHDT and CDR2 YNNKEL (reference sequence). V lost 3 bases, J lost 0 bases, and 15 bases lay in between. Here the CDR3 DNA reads TGTGCCAGCAGCCACAAGCTCAGACAGAATAGCAATCAGCCCCAGCATTTT. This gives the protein CASSHKLRQNSNQPQHF.

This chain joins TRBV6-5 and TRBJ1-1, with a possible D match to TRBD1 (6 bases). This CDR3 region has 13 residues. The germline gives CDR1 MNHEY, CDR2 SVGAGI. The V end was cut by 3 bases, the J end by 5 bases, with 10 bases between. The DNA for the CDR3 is TGTGCCAGCAGTTATCAGGGGAGAACTGAAGCTTTCTTT. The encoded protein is CASSYQGRTEAFF.

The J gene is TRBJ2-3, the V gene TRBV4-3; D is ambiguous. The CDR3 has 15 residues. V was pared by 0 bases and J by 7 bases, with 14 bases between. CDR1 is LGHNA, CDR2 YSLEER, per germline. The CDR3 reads CASSQDPLSGYTQYF. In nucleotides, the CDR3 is TGCGCCAGCAGCCAAGACCCGTTGTCCGGTTATACGCAGTATTTT.

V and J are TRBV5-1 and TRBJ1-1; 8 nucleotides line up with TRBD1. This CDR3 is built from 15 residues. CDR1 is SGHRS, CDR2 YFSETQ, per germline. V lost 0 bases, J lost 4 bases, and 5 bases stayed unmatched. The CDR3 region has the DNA TGCGCCAGCAGCTTGGAAGCAGGGGGCACCACTGAAGCTTTCTTT. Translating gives CASSLEAGGTTEAFF.

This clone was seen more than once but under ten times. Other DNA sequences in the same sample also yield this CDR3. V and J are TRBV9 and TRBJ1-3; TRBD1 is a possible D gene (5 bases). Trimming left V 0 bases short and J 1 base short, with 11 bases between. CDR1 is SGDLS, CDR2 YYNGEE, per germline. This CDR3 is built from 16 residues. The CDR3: CASSVDGRASGNTIYF. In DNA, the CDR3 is TGTGCCAGCAGCGTAGATGGCAGGGCGTCTGGAAACACCATATATTTT.

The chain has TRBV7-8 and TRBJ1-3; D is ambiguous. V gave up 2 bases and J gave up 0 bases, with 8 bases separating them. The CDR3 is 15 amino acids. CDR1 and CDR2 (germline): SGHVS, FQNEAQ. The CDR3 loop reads CASSLSLNSGNTIYF. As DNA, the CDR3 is TGTGCCAGCAGCTTAAGCCTAAACTCTGGAAACACCATATATTTT.

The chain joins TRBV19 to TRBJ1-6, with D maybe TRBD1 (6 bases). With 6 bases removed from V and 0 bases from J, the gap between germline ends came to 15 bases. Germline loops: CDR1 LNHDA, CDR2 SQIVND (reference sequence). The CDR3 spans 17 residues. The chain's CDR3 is CASSEGHPSSYNSPLHF. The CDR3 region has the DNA TGTGCCAGTAGCGAGGGACATCCGAGCTCCTATAATTCACCCCTCCACTTT.

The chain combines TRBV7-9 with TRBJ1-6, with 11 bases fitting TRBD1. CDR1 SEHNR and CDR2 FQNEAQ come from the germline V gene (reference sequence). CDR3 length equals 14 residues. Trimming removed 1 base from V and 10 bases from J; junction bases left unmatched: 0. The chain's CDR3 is CASSLGTGGSPLHF. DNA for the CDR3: TGTGCCAGCAGCTTAGGGACAGGGGGCTCACCCCTCCACTTT.

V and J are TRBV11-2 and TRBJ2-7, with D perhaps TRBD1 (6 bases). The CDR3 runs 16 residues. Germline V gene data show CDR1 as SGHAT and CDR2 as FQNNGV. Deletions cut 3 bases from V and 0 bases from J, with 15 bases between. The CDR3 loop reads CASSLGRGESSYEQYF. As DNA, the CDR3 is TGTGCCAGCAGCTTGGGCAGGGGCGAGAGCTCCTACGAGCAGTACTTC.

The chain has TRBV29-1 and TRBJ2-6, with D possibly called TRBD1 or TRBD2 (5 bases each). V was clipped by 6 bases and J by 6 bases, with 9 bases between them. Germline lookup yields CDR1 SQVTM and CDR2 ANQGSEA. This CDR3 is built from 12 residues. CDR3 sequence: CSVRGEANVLTF. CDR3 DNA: TGCAGCGTAAGAGGGGAGGCCAACGTCCTGACTTTC.